The rows below give T cell receptor beta chains drawn from one sample of a study of CD8 T cells in Susac syndrome. TCRdb re-derived calls from the immunoSEQ multiplex PCR reads in MiXCR, one entry per CDR3 protein. The sample lists tens of thousands of distinct CDR3 sequences; 94% were seen once. The source material was CD8+ T cells from PBMCs. Receptors were obtained from a human donor in good health. Both conserved end residues are part of each CDR3. The order of the fields is CDR3 length, J gene, D gene, V gene, CDR3 protein, CDR3 DNA. D genes are given only for firm matches.

len: 14; j_gene: TRBJ2-1; d_gene: TRBD1; v_gene: TRBV28; CDR3aa: CASSLTGLNNEQFF; CDR3nt: TGTGCCAGCAGTCTGACAGGGCTAAACAATGAGCAGTTCTTC
len: 9; j_gene: TRBJ2-1; d_gene: -; v_gene: TRBV20-1; CDR3aa: CSASESAFF; CDR3nt: TGCAGTGCTTCTGAGAGTGCGTTCTTC
len: 14; j_gene: TRBJ2-7; d_gene: -; v_gene: TRBV20-1; CDR3aa: CSARGTGMSYEQYF; CDR3nt: TGCAGTGCTAGAGGTACAGGGATGAGCTACGAGCAGTACTTC
len: 12; j_gene: TRBJ1-1; d_gene: -; v_gene: TRBV9; CDR3aa: CASQGRNTEAFF; CDR3nt: TGTGCCAGTCAGGGGAGGAACACTGAAGCTTTCTTT
len: 14; j_gene: TRBJ1-2; d_gene: -; v_gene: TRBV4-1; CDR3aa: CASSQDRGTRGYTF; CDR3nt: TGCGCCAGCAGCCAAGACCGTGGGACGCGGGGCTACACCTTC
len: 15; j_gene: TRBJ2-3; d_gene: TRBD1; v_gene: TRBV5-4; CDR3aa: CASSRFDRATDTQYF; CDR3nt: TGTGCCAGCAGCCGATTCGACAGGGCCACAGATACGCAGTATTTT
len: 12; j_gene: TRBJ2-3; d_gene: -; v_gene: TRBV7-9; CDR3aa: CASSLERHLPNF; CDR3nt: TGTGCCAGCAGCTTAGAAAGACATCTTCCGAATTTT
len: 15; j_gene: TRBJ2-7; d_gene: -; v_gene: TRBV7-8; CDR3aa: CASSLVGPRTYEQYF; CDR3nt: TGTGCCAGCAGCTTAGTTGGCCCCAGGACCTACGAGCAGTACTTC
len: 11; j_gene: TRBJ2-1; d_gene: TRBD1; v_gene: TRBV9; CDR3aa: CASSPGTGQFF; CDR3nt: TGTGCCAGCAGCCCCGGGACAGGGCAGTTCTTC
len: 14; j_gene: TRBJ1-2; d_gene: -; v_gene: TRBV9; CDR3aa: CASSDPPGARGYTF; CDR3nt: TGTGCCAGCAGCGACCCCCCCGGGGCGCGTGGCTACACCTTC
len: 12; j_gene: TRBJ1-2; d_gene: -; v_gene: TRBV27; CDR3aa: CASSLGGAGYTF; CDR3nt: TGTGCCAGCAGTTTAGGAGGGGCTGGCTACACCTTC
len: 15; j_gene: TRBJ1-2; d_gene: -; v_gene: TRBV20-1; CDR3aa: CSARDPYMINYGYTF; CDR3nt: TGCAGTGCTAGAGATCCGTATATGATTAACTATGGCTACACCTTC
len: 14; j_gene: TRBJ2-1; d_gene: -; v_gene: TRBV20-1; CDR3aa: CSARPSHSYNEQFF; CDR3nt: TGCAGTGCCAGGCCATCCCATTCCTACAATGAGCAGTTCTTC